A selection of T cell receptor beta chains follows, all from one sample in a study of T cells in Graves' hyperthyroidism and ophthalmopathy. TCRdb re-analysed the multiplex PCR reads in MiXCR, keeping a single row per CDR3 protein. Among 660,000 or so distinct CDR3 sequences listed, 45% were seen once. The material sequenced was peripheral blood or thyroid tissue (not recorded which). The receptors derive from an adult man with Graves' disease, either hyperthyroidism or ophthalmopathy (not recorded which). Each CDR3 is given without its conserved first and last residue.

>TRBV30
AWDRGQGNTIY
>TRBV12-3/TRBV12-4
ASSFGQIGYT
>TRBV19
ASSMGGLNTEAF
>TRBV19
ASSIERTSGPISYEQY
>TRBV7-9
ASSFSRGGTGELF
>TRBV29-1
SSPAGAGNQPQH
>TRBV6-6
ASSYPRQREGNQPQH
>TRBV6-5
ASSYSILSNYGYT
>TRBV29-1
SVEGQKAF
>TRBV7-7
ASSLAREAF
>TRBV7-9
ASSSNRRGEKLF
>TRBV2
ASSVLRAPNEKLF
>TRBV20-1
SARGLAGDLSYEQY
>TRBV2
ASSPGSGTGGRNEQY
>TRBV7-2
ASSRSPTNEKLF
>TRBV2
ASRRQGDEKLF
>TRBV20-1
SANRAGGIQETQY
>TRBV7-8
ASSLSPAAGEQY
>TRBV29-1
SAGRGGNRGYT
>TRBV5-6
ASSFFTYNSPLH
>TRBV7-9
ASSQDTSLGQETQY
>TRBV7-9
ASSHSGTGGETQY
>TRBV29-1
SVEGLVPYEQY
>TRBV10-3
ASALGQGFGEQY
>TRBV5-1
ASSPKATGINTGELF
>TRBV7-2
ASNPTGGETQY
>TRBV29-1
SVDGAGGYGYT
>TRBV19
ASSTGGGLAGAETQY
>TRBV7-9
ASSLQGQDDYGYT
>TRBV7-9
ASSLTTGTGSAYGYT
>TRBV15
ATSTRTGMDYGYT
>TRBV2
ASRNREGSPLH
>TRBV12-3/TRBV12-4
ASSYSAVSNQPQH
>TRBV7-2
ASSFDRDRGYEQY
>TRBV2
ASSERGLPFSYEQY
>TRBV29-1
SVSPKQGRYGYT
>TRBV29-1
SLDRYNYGYT
>TRBV29-1
SVDDNIQETQY
>TRBV25-1
ASTSRAAYEQY
>TRBV7-8
ARQGHAEAF
>TRBV25-1
ASSGLGRVYEQY
>TRBV7-9
ASSEGLGTGGDEQY
>TRBV20-1
SARETVGRGETQY
>TRBV12-3/TRBV12-4
ASSSQGNSPLH
>TRBV6-1
ASSYDGRAPEQY
>TRBV7-8
ASSLVGQPDQPQH
>TRBV20-1
SARGDRALNTEAF
>TRBV29-1
SVKAGTGGRNTEAF
>TRBV7-9
ASSSQGGAHEQY
>TRBV15
ATSRGRQGAHEQY
>TRBV25-1
ASSTAGTTSGNTIY
>TRBV29-1
SSEEMYYEQY
>TRBV10-3
AISESATGNEAF
>TRBV7-9
ASSKSPREGYT
>TRBV24-1
ATSDPAGGQGGETQY
>TRBV25-1
AWSVTENTEAF
>TRBV13
ASSLVGGHGYT
>TRBV7-9
ASSHPSSYGYT
>TRBV7-3
ALRLAGGRQETQY